This record covers a single T cell receptor beta chain. Its antigen is as yet unknown. These data belong to a study of response to subunit inactivated influenza vaccine. General study points: It was the authors' suggestion that each seasonal influenza vaccination recruits few new T cells.

J lost 3 bases, V lost 6 bases, and 6 bases had no gene match. The germline V gene encodes CDR1 DFQATT and CDR2 SNEGSKA (reference sequence). This CDR3 is built from 14 residues. Each CDR3 protein is one row after TCRdb ran MiXCR on the RT-PCR reads. The table includes approximately 520,000 distinct CDR3 sequences, about 25% detected once. This clonotype was sampled from a man aged 45-65 years who received an inactivated influenza vaccine. The input for sequencing was CD4+ T cells sorted from PBMCs, taken more than 4 days after vaccination. The rearrangement joins TRBV20-1 to TRBJ1-3; the match to TRBD1 covers 9 bases. Written as DNA, the CDR3 is TGCAGTGCCCTACAGGGGGCAGGTGGAAACACCATATATTTT. It specifies CSALQGAGGNTIYF.